A few counts support the clone carrying this TCR beta chain. Its antigen remains unidentified. This CDR3 region has 16 residues. V lost 1 base and J lost 7; bases outside the gene matches: 7. The germline V gene encodes CDR1 SGHNT and CDR2 YENEEA. Generated by immunoSEQ multiplex PCR, the TCRdb table keeps only in-frame clones and is missing some. There are 2,500 to 3,500 clones in the sample; 15% to 25% occur only once, and 24% lies in the top ten. This sample was taken from a study of T cells in localized non-small cell lung cancer. Overall study results and limits: Sequence data derive from only one tumor region, so heterogeneity remains possible. Uninvolved adjacent lung had the highest recorded T cell clonality, with tumor below it. Within adjacent lung there appeared a median approximately 60 of the top 100 tumor clones.

This chain links TRBV11-3 with TRBJ2-5, with 12 bases matching TRBD2. The clonotype comes from a male donor older than 55 with stage II squamous cell lung carcinoma. The material was lung tumor tissue, obtained before any cancer treatment. This chain's CDR3 is CASSLGGLAGSGTQYF. The CDR3 nucleotides are TGTGCCAGCAGCTTAGGGGGACTAGCGGGCTCGGGGACCCAGTACTTC.